This T cell receptor (beta chain) originates from a study of blood T cell repertoires in COVID-19. Looking at the study overall: Acute-phase and convalescent COVID-19 samples originated in the United States, Italy and Spain. PBMCs, B-cell-depleted T cells, or T cells provided the cDNA or gDNA that made up the material.

How the authors handled the data: Estimation of nucleated cell counts relied on the amplification of reference gene primers. TCRdb's copy holds only in-frame clones and misses some; the assay was immunoSEQ multiplex PCR. The D gene and trimming were derived from the DNA, and the V and J assignments and clone size from that table. This table holds 290,000 or so clones, roughly 90% found once. The CDR3 runs to 14 residues. Germline CDR1 is LNHDA and CDR2 is SQIVND (reference sequence). V shed 3 bases and J shed 5 bases, with 12 bases lying between them. Sample: peripheral blood. The chain has TRBV19 and TRBJ2-3; D may be TRBD2 (6 bases). The source is a man aged 18 to 30 with active or convalescent COVID-19. For the CDR3, the DNA is TGTGCCAGTAGTATGGGGGACGGGAGAGATACGCAGTATTTT. Its translation is CASSMGDGRDTQYF.